This TCR beta chain was captured in a study of blood T cell repertoires in COVID-19. The wider study: Both acute and convalescent COVID-19 samples were obtained from the United States, Italy and Spain. T cells, B-cell-depleted T cells, or PBMCs supplied cDNA or gDNA.

In the study's own analysis: Amplification with reference gene primers provided the estimates of nucleated cell counts. Measured with immunoSEQ multiplex PCR; TCRdb has only the in-frame clones, and not every one. V and J calls and clone size are as listed in that table; D and trimming were resolved from the DNA. Of 60,000 or so clones in the sample, over 75% were seen once. This CDR3 spans 16 amino acids. Germline V lookup: CDR1 SGDLS, CDR2 YYNGEE. The V gene lost 1 base and the J gene lost 1 base, with 13 bases spanning the gap. This clonotype was obtained from a human donor in a cohort sampled during active COVID-19. This rearrangement joins TRBV9 to TRBJ2-3, with a weak D call TRBD1 (5 bases). Material: peripheral blood. The CDR3 DNA reads as TGTGCCAGCAGCGTAAGTCAGGGTCGATGCACAGATACGCAGTATTTT. It specifies CASSVSQGRCTDTQYF. Using reference TRBV9 and TRBJ2-3 for the parts outside the CDR3, the full variable domain is DSGVTQTPKHLITATGQRVTLRCSPRSGDLSVYWYQQSLDQGLQFLIQYYNGEERAKGNILERFSAQQFPDLHSELNLSSLELGDSALYFCASSVSQGRCTDTQYFGPGTRLTVL.